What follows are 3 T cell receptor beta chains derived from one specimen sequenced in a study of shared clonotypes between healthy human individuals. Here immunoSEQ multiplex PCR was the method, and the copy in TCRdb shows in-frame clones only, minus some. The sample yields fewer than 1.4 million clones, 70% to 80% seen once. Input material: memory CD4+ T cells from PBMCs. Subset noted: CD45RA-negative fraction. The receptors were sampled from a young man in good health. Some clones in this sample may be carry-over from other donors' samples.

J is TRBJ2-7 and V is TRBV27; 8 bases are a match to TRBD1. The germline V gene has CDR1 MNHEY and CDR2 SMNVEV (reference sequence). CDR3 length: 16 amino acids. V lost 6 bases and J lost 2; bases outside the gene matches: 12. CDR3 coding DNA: TGTGCCAGCAGCCCTAGACAGGGGATCGGAACCTACGAGCAGTACTTC. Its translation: CASSPRQGIGTYEQYF.

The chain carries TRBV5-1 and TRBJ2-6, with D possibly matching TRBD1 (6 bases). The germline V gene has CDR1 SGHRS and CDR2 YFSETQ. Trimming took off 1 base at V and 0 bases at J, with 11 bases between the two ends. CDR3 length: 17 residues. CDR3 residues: CASSLLSGASGANVLTF. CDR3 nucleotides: TGCGCCAGCAGCTTGCTTTCAGGGGCCTCTGGGGCCAACGTCCTGACTTTC.

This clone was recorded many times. The CDR3 protein is CASSDLITGISYEQYF. The CDR3 coding sequence is TGTGCCAGCAGTGATTTGATTACAGGCATATCCTACGAGCAGTACTTC. The gene calls are TRBV6-1 and TRBJ2-7, with D perhaps matching TRBD1 (5 bases). From germline, CDR1 is MNHNS and CDR2 SASEGT. The V gene lost 3 bases and the J gene lost 1 base, with 16 bases spanning the gap. CDR3 length: 16 residues.